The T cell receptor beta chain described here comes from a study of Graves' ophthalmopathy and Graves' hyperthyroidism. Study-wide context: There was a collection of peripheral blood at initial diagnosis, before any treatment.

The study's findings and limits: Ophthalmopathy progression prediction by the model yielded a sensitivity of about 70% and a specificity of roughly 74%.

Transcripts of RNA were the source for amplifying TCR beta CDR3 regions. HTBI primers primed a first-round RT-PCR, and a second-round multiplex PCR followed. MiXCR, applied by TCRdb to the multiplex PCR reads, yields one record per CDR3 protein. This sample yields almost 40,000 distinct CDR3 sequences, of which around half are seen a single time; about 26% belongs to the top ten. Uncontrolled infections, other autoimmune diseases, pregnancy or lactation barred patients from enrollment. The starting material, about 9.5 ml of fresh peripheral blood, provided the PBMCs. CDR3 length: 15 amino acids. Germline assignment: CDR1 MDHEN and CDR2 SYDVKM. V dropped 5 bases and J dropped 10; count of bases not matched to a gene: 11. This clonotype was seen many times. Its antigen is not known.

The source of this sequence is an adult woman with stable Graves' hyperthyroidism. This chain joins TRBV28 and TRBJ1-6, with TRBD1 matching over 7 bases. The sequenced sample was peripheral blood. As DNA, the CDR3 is TGTGCCAGCAGTCCACGACAGGGCTCAAGGTCACCCCTCCACTTT. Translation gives CASSPRQGSRSPLHF. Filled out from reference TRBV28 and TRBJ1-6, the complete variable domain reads DVKVTQSSRYLVKRTGEKVFLECVQDMDHENMFWYRQDPGLGLRLIYFSYDVKMKEKGDIPEGYSVSREKKERFSLILESASTNQTSMYLCASSPRQGSRSPLHFGNGTRLTVT.